The 32 T cell receptor beta chains in this list originate from one sample, sequenced in a study of blood T cell repertoires in COVID-19. Only in-frame clones appear in the TCRdb table, and some are missing; sequencing was by immunoSEQ multiplex PCR. The sample contains 250,000 to 300,000 clones, around 83% of which appear only once. Sequencing used peripheral blood. The source of these receptors is a man between 18 and 35 years old with active or convalescent COVID-19.

The chain uses TRBV28 and TRBJ2-7, with D maybe TRBD1 (5 bases). CDR3 length: 14 residues. Germline lookup yields CDR1 MDHEN and CDR2 SYDVKM. V dropped 7 bases and J dropped 3 bases, with 16 bases sitting between them. The CDR3 here is CASTARYRSYEQYF. The DNA for the CDR3 is TGTGCCAGCACGGCCAGATACAGGAGCTACGAGCAGTACTTC.

The J gene is TRBJ2-2, the V gene TRBV6-2 or TRBV6-3; 9 bases match TRBD1. With 4 bases clipped from V and 4 bases from J, the junction kept 7 bases outside the gene matches. The germline V gene encodes CDR1 MNHEY and CDR2 SVGEGT. This CDR3 spans 16 amino acids. The CDR3 sequence is CASSFTGTGFTGELFF. DNA for the CDR3: TGTGCCAGCAGTTTCACAGGGACAGGGTTCACCGGGGAGCTGTTTTTT.

Only a few counts were recorded for this clone. The rearrangement uses TRBV9 and TRBJ1-4; D call uncertain. CDR1 SGDLS and CDR2 YYNGEE come from the germline V gene. CDR3 length: 15 residues. Trimming removed 0 bases at V and 7 bases at J, with 13 bases between. This chain's CDR3 is CASSVAGTRSEKLFF. CDR3 in DNA: TGTGCCAGCAGCGTAGCCGGCACAAGGAGTGAAAAACTGTTTTTT.

This clone was detected only once. The CDR3 DNA reads TGTGCCAGCAGTACCCTTACTACACAAGAGCAGTTCTTC. Translated, it gives CASSTLTTQEQFF. The rearrangement uses TRBV12-3 or TRBV12-4 and TRBJ2-1; D is uncertain. This CDR3 has 13 amino acids. Between the trimmed V and J ends, which lost 5 bases and 10 bases, there was a span of 15 bases.

The chain joins TRBV15 to TRBJ2-2; 8 bases map to TRBD2. V trimming: 4 bases; J trimming: 7 bases; junction bases outside the gene matches: 2. CDR3 length: 13 amino acids. Per germline, CDR1 LNHNV and CDR2 YYDKDF (reference sequence). CDR3 sequence: CATSKREFGELFF. CDR3 in DNA: TGTGCCACCAGCAAGCGGGAGTTCGGGGAGCTGTTTTTT.

The chain carries TRBV6-2 or TRBV6-3 and TRBJ2-1; D unclear. The CDR3 consists of 13 residues. Per the germline V gene, CDR1 is MNHEY and CDR2 is SVGEGT. V was trimmed by 1 base and J by 9 bases, leaving 10 bases between them. The CDR3 spells CASSYLAAFEQFF. The DNA of the CDR3 is TGTGCCAGCAGTTACTTGGCGGCGTTTGAGCAGTTCTTC.

The chain employs TRBV10-3 and TRBJ2-3, with 11 bases fitting TRBD2. CDR3 length equals 15 residues. J lost 4 bases, V lost 7 bases, and 7 bases had no gene match. Germline V lookup: CDR1 ENHRY, CDR2 SYGVKD. CDR3 sequence: CAINVAGGPSDTQYF. The CDR3 DNA is TGTGCCATCAATGTAGCGGGAGGGCCGTCAGATACGCAGTATTTT.

J is TRBJ2-6 and V is TRBV15; a weak D match, TRBD1 (6 bases). In germline, CDR1 is LNHNV, CDR2 YYDKDF (reference sequence). V gave up 1 base and J gave up 3 bases, with 13 bases separating them. The CDR3 consists of 17 residues. The CDR3 nucleotides are TGTGCCACCAGCAGAGGGATAACAGGGCGTGGGGCCAACGTCCTGACTTTC. It encodes CATSRGITGRGANVLTF.

The chain couples TRBV24-1 to TRBJ1-3; no definite D call. Germline assignment: CDR1 KGHDR and CDR2 SFDVKD. The CDR3 loop spans 14 amino acids. The ends were cut back, 9 bases at V and 6 bases at J, with 17 bases in the middle. The CDR3 DNA sequence: TGTGCCACCGCATCCGCAGGCCCGGAAAACACCATATATTTT. Amino acids: CATASAGPENTIYF.

The chain recombines TRBV2 with TRBJ2-1; TRBD2 matches 8 bases. Germline values: CDR1 SNHLY, CDR2 FYNNEI. With 8 bases clipped from V and 0 bases from J, the junction kept 6 bases outside the gene matches. The CDR3 consists of 15 residues. CDR3 sequence: CASGREGDSYNEQFF. The CDR3 DNA reads TGTGCCAGCGGTCGGGAGGGGGACTCCTACAATGAGCAGTTCTTC.

This sequence joins TRBV5-1 and TRBJ2-7; 11 bases map to TRBD2. The CDR3 runs to 14 residues. Trimming removed 5 bases from V and 6 bases from J; junction bases left unmatched: 7. Germline assignment: CDR1 SGHRS and CDR2 YFSETQ. The CDR3 loop is CASRALAGVGEQYF. The CDR3 DNA is TGCGCCAGCAGGGCACTAGCGGGAGTTGGCGAGCAGTACTTC.

The rearrangement links TRBV9 to TRBJ2-1, with no clear D. V gave up 2 bases and J gave up 0 bases, with 6 bases separating them. Looked up from germline, CDR1 is SGDLS and CDR2 is YYNGEE. This CDR3 has 14 residues. CDR3: CASSVTHSYNEQFF. The CDR3 DNA reads as TGTGCCAGCAGCGTTACACACTCCTACAATGAGCAGTTCTTC.

The chain couples TRBV6-2 or TRBV6-3 to TRBJ2-5, with D tentatively TRBD2 (6 bases). In germline, CDR1 is MNHEY, CDR2 SVGEGT. This CDR3 contains 13 residues. Trimming took 2 bases from V and 2 from J, leaving 6 bases between them. CDR3 sequence: CASSYGGQETQYF. CDR3 coding DNA: TGTGCCAGCAGTTACGGGGGGCAAGAGACCCAGTACTTC.

V gene TRBV15 combines with J gene TRBJ1-2; D not resolved. There are 14 residues in the CDR3. The V and J ends lost 7 bases and 4 bases respectively, with 16 bases between them. Germline lookup yields CDR1 LNHNV and CDR2 YYDKDF (reference sequence). CDR3 in DNA: TGTGCCACCACTAGTTCGGGATGGTCCTATGGCTACACCTTC. Translated, it gives CATTSSGWSYGYTF.

The chain couples TRBV5-1 to TRBJ2-2; 11 bases align to TRBD2. CDR3 length: 16 residues. The junction had 7 bases not matched to a gene; V was cut back by 3 bases and J by 6 bases. The germline CDR1 and CDR2 sequences are SGHRS and YFSETQ. CDR3 nucleotide sequence: TGCGCCAGCAGCTCGGGACTAGCGGATGGGTCCGGGGAGCTGTTTTTT. It yields the protein CASSSGLADGSGELFF.

The chain couples TRBV20-1 to TRBJ1-5; TRBD1 is a possible D gene (5 bases). Deletions cut 5 bases from V and 3 bases from J, with 11 bases between. The CDR3 consists of 13 residues. CDR1 is DFQATT and CDR2 is SNEGSKA in the germline V gene (reference sequence). CDR3 nucleotides: TGCAGTGCTGGTGCAGGGCACAATCAGCCCCAGCATTTT. It yields the protein CSAGAGHNQPQHF.

The rearrangement links TRBV14 to TRBJ2-1, with D tentatively TRBD2 (5 bases). Deletions cut 1 base from V and 7 bases from J, with 17 bases between. CDR1 SGHDN and CDR2 FVKESK come from the germline V gene. The length of the CDR3 is 16 residues. The CDR3 is CASSQARRRRLNEQFF. CDR3 nucleotides: TGTGCCAGCAGCCAAGCCAGGCGGAGGAGGTTAAATGAGCAGTTCTTC.

This clone was detected only once. The chain links TRBV5-1 to TRBJ2-7; 9 bases align to TRBD1. The CDR3 spans 15 residues. Germline loops: CDR1 SGHRS, CDR2 YFSETQ. The J segment lost 5 bases and the V segment lost 1 base, leaving 7 bases of the junction unmatched. CDR3 in amino acids: CASSLNRGPPHEQYF. CDR3 sequence (DNA): TGCGCCAGCAGCTTGAACAGGGGGCCCCCCCACGAGCAGTACTTC.

The genes are TRBV19 and TRBJ2-3; 8 bases map to TRBD1. Looked up from germline, CDR1 is LNHDA and CDR2 is SQIVND (reference sequence). This CDR3 spans 15 amino acids. The V gene end was trimmed by 3 bases and the J gene end by 7 bases; junction bases not matched to a gene: 9. The CDR3 DNA is TGTGCCAGTAGTATGTCGAGACAGGGGCTAAATACGCAGTATTTT. It encodes CASSMSRQGLNTQYF.

The chain uses TRBV15 and TRBJ2-5; D is perhaps TRBD1 (6 bases). Per germline, CDR1 LNHNV and CDR2 YYDKDF (reference sequence). Between the trimmed V and J ends, which lost 0 bases and 7 bases, there was a span of 15 bases. This CDR3 is 15 amino acids long. The CDR3 DNA follows: TGTGCCACCAGCAGAGACATACTGATACAGGGGACCCAGTACTTC. Amino acids: CATSRDILIQGTQYF.

V gene TRBV6-5 combines with J gene TRBJ1-1; D uncertain. V lost 7 bases and J 0 bases, leaving 9 bases between the germline ends. The germline gives CDR1 MNHEY, CDR2 SVGAGI. This CDR3 spans 13 amino acids. CDR3 amino acids: CASTLSVNTEAFF. The CDR3 bases are TGTGCCAGCACCCTAAGCGTGAACACTGAAGCTTTCTTT.

The gene calls are TRBV20-1 and TRBJ1-1; D not resolved. This CDR3 is built from 12 residues. Germline V lookup: CDR1 DFQATT, CDR2 SNEGSKA (reference sequence). Trimming shortened V by 3 bases and J by 0 bases, and 5 bases separated the two germline ends. CDR3 nucleotides: TGCAGTGCTAGTCCAATGAACACTGAAGCTTTCTTT. Translating gives CSASPMNTEAFF.

The rearrangement links TRBV13 to TRBJ2-2, with 10 bases aligning to TRBD1. The ends lost 5 bases at V and 5 bases at J; junction bases unmatched: 2. Germline values: CDR1 PRHDT, CDR2 FYEKMQ (reference sequence). The length of the CDR3 is 14 residues. This CDR3 is CASSRGQGTGELFF. The DNA for the CDR3 is TGTGCCAGCAGCAGGGGACAGGGGACCGGGGAGCTGTTTTTT. Full variable domain (remainder filled in from reference TRBV13 and TRBJ2-2): AAGVIQSPRHLIKEKRETATLKCYPIPRHDTVYWYQQGPGQDPQFLISFYEKMQSDKGSIPDRFSAQQFSDYHSELNMSSLELGDSALYFCASSRGQGTGELFFGEGSRLTVL.

This chain links TRBV6-5 with TRBJ2-1; tentatively, D is TRBD2 (6 bases). Germline CDR1 reads MNHEY; CDR2 reads SVGAGI. V was pared by 0 bases and J by 9 bases, with 15 bases between. The length of the CDR3 is 15 residues. CDR3 protein: CASSYSRSGVVEQFF. CDR3 DNA: TGTGCCAGCAGTTACTCAAGGTCGGGAGTGGTTGAGCAGTTCTTC.

The chain employs TRBV9 and TRBJ1-2, with D unresolved. The CDR3 extends over 14 amino acids. CDR1 and CDR2 from the germline V gene are SGDLS and YYNGEE. V was pared by 3 bases and J by 4 bases, with 13 bases between. The CDR3 bases are TGTGCCAGCAGCGCCTCGATCGCCAGCTATGGCTACACCTTC. Protein: CASSASIASYGYTF.

This CDR3 reads CTRKGRTEVAHTQYF. CDR3 coding DNA: TGCACCAGGAAAGGACGGACAGAGGTGGCGCATACGCAGTATTTT. The rearrangement links TRBV1 to TRBJ2-3; TRBD1 is the table's D call, not checked against the DNA. TRBV1 is reported as a pseudogene. The CDR3 consists of 15 residues.

The chain joins TRBV6-4 to TRBJ2-5, with D perhaps TRBD1 (5 bases). Germline CDR1 is MRHNA and CDR2 is SNTAGT. Trimming pared 2 bases from V and 7 bases from J, leaving 11 bases between. The CDR3 consists of 13 residues. CDR3 in amino acids: CASSDGAHGTQYF. In nucleotides, the CDR3 is TGTGCCAGCAGTGACGGGGCGCATGGGACCCAGTACTTC.

This chain joins TRBV6-5 and TRBJ1-4; D might be TRBD1 (6 bases). Trimming left V 6 bases short and J 4 bases short, with 15 bases between. Germline lookup yields CDR1 MNHEY and CDR2 SVGAGI. There are 15 residues in the CDR3. The CDR3 reads CASRGGDKLNEKLFF. CDR3 coding DNA: TGTGCCAGCAGGGGGGGGGACAAACTTAATGAAAAACTGTTTTTT.

This rearrangement joins TRBV24-1 to TRBJ2-1; D uncertain. The germline V gene encodes CDR1 KGHDR and CDR2 SFDVKD. V lost 7 bases and J 8 bases, leaving 14 bases between the germline ends. The CDR3 has 13 residues. CDR3 residues: CATSTPDSYEQFF. In nucleotides, the CDR3 is TGTGCCACCAGCACCCCTGACTCCTATGAGCAGTTCTTC.

The chain couples TRBV27 to TRBJ2-7; perhaps TRBD2 as D (7 bases). Germline-derived CDR1 and CDR2 are MNHEY and SMNVEV (reference sequence). Trimming cost V 2 bases and J 5 bases, with 16 bases left between them. This CDR3 has 15 amino acids. The CDR3 loop reads CASSLRRGPSHEQYF. The CDR3 coding sequence is TGTGCCAGCAGTTTACGGCGGGGGCCATCCCACGAGCAGTACTTC.

J is TRBJ1-1 and V is TRBV20-1; D perhaps matches TRBD1 (5 bases). The ends were cut back, 5 bases at V and 6 bases at J, with 10 bases in the middle. CDR1 DFQATT and CDR2 SNEGSKA come from the germline V gene (reference sequence). CDR3 length equals 11 residues. CDR3 DNA: TGCAGTGCTTGTCGGGGGGCTGAAGCTTTCTTT. It codes for CSACRGAEAFF.

This clone was observed once. The chain uses TRBV9 and TRBJ2-3, with TRBD2 identical over 7 bases. The CDR3 has 16 residues. Per the germline V gene, CDR1 is SGDLS and CDR2 is YYNGEE. The J segment lost 6 bases and the V segment lost 0 bases, leaving 10 bases of the junction unmatched. The CDR3 nucleotides are TGTGCCAGCAGCGTAGCGCCGGGGGGTAGGATGGATACGCAGTATTTT. This sequence encodes CASSVAPGGRMDTQYF. The whole variable domain, filled in from reference TRBV9 and TRBJ2-3, reads DSGVTQTPKHLITATGQRVTLRCSPRSGDLSVYWYQQSLDQGLQFLIQYYNGEERAKGNILERFSAQQFPDLHSELNLSSLELGDSALYFCASSVAPGGRMDTQYFGPGTRLTVL.